The T cell receptor beta chain under discussion was sequenced for a study of blood T cell repertoires in COVID-19. Study at large: Samples representing acute and convalescent COVID-19 were sourced from the United States, Italy and Spain. From T cells, B-cell-depleted T cells, or PBMCs came the material, which was cDNA or gDNA.

The CDR3 runs 15 residues. Germline-derived CDR1 and CDR2 are SGHRS and YFSETQ. V was pared by 2 bases and J by 2 bases, with 3 bases of the junction left unmatched. In the original workflow: How many nucleated cells were present was estimated from reference gene primer amplification. Assay used: immunoSEQ multiplex PCR; TCRdb lists only in-frame clones, some missing. The V and J calls and the clone size are those of that table, but D and trimming were determined from the DNA. The table lists approximately 110,000 clones, over 65% of them singletons. The chain links TRBV5-1 to TRBJ1-1, with 10 bases identical to TRBD1. The specimen sequenced was peripheral blood. The sequence was obtained from a human donor with acute or convalescent COVID-19. The donor label of this sample is uncertain. CDR3 nucleotides: TGCGCCAGCAGCTTAGGGGACAGGGGCAACACTGAAGCTTTCTTT. Its translation: CASSLGDRGNTEAFF.